The 32 T cell receptor beta chains reported below all come from one sample, sequenced in a study of T cell clonality in common variable immunodeficiency. Here immunoSEQ multiplex PCR was the method, and the copy in TCRdb shows in-frame clones only, minus some. The table lists about 28,000 clones, with no singletons. Specimen: peripheral blood mononuclear cells. The receptors were gathered from a person aged 18 to 75 in good health.

This clone was seen only a few times. The CDR3 end falls 3 residues outside the read, so it is completed with the germline J gene. The chain employs TRBV6-2 or TRBV6-3 and TRBJ2-7, with 8 nucleotides matching TRBD1. CDR1 and CDR2 from the germline V gene are MNHEY and SVGEGT. The CDR3 is 14 residues long. Germline trimming cut 6 bases from V and 1 base from J; bases unmatched to any gene: 5. CDR3 bases read: TGTGCCAGCAGACGCCGGGACAGGTCCTACGAG. It specifies CASRRRDRSYE. The whole CDR3 protein reads CASRRRDRSYEQYF.

This clone was picked up many times. The CDR3 goes on 3 residues after the read ends, and that part is filled in from the germline J gene. V and J are TRBV19 and TRBJ1-1; D perhaps matches TRBD1 (6 bases). Germline CDR1 reads LNHDA; CDR2 reads SQIVND (reference sequence). The germline V and J ends were trimmed by 5 bases and 5 bases, with 15 bases remaining between them. The CDR3 consists of 14 residues. The covered CDR3 bases are TGTGCCAGTAGTGCTTACAGGGTTGGGACTGAA. Its protein is CASSAYRVGTE. The entire CDR3 sequence reads CASSAYRVGTEAFF.

Note on this clone: Read data end 3 residues before the CDR3 end; the end is taken from the germline J gene. V is TRBV18 and J is TRBJ1-2; no definite D call. The germline gives CDR1 KGHSH, CDR2 LQKENI. This CDR3 comprises 18 residues. CDR3 sequence: CASSPELGLEGFTYDYTF. The CDR3 bases that were read are TGTGCCAGCTCACCAGAGTTAGGATTGGAAGGGTTCACCTACGAC.

This clone showed up just a few times. Sequencing ends 3 residues short of the CDR3 end; the germline J gene provides the rest. The chain joins TRBV11-1 to TRBJ1-3, with 7 bases fitting TRBD1. V lost 4 bases, J lost 1 base, and 4 bases stayed unmatched. From germline, CDR1 is SGHAT and CDR2 FQDESV (reference sequence). The CDR3 length is 15 residues. The sequenced part of the CDR3 DNA is TGTGCCAGCAGCTACGGGACAGCTTCTGGAAACACC. Amino acid sequence: CASSYGTASGNT. The entire CDR3 reads CASSYGTASGNTIYF.

A remark on this clone: The CDR3 is cut off 3 residues early in the read; its end comes from the germline J gene. This sequence joins TRBV13 and TRBJ1-5; D is possibly TRBD1 (6 bases). Trimming stripped 5 bases from V and 6 bases from J, with 11 bases between. CDR3 length equals 13 residues. Looked up from germline, CDR1 is PRHDT and CDR2 is FYEKMQ (reference sequence). CDR3 DNA (partial): TGTGCCAGCAGCCGATACAGGGTTCAGCCC. Residues: CASSRYRVQP. The full CDR3 sequence reads CASSRYRVQPQHF.

This clone showed up many times. The read falls 3 residues short of the CDR3 end, and the missing part is taken from the germline J gene. This chain uses TRBV5-4 with TRBJ2-5; the D gene is possibly TRBD1 (5 bases). Germline V gene lookup returns CDR1 SGHNT and CDR2 YYREEE (reference sequence). V lost 0 bases and J 3 bases, leaving 12 bases between the germline ends. The CDR3 consists of 15 residues. Incomplete CDR3 DNA: TGTGCCAGCAGCTTGGGGGGCTCCAGGAAAGAGACC. As protein: CASSLGGSRKET. The entire CDR3 protein reads CASSLGGSRKETQYF.

This clone was observed many times. The CDR3 extends 3 residues past the end of the read, so its final part is completed from the germline J gene. The J gene is TRBJ2-7, the V gene TRBV6-2 or TRBV6-3; a possible D gene is TRBD1 (6 bases). Trimming pared 4 bases from V and 2 bases from J, leaving 9 bases between. The V gene's germline CDR1 is MNHEY and CDR2 SVGEGT. This CDR3 contains 13 residues. CDR3 DNA (partial): TGTGCCAGCAGTTTCGGGACAACCTACGAG. This gives the protein CASSFGTTYE. The complete CDR3 sequence is CASSFGTTYEQYF.

The table lists this clone with many counts. The read finishes 3 residues shy of the CDR3 end, and the germline J gene is used to complete it. This rearrangement joins TRBV7-3 to TRBJ1-1, with 8 bases lining up with TRBD1. The CDR3 runs to 16 residues. Trimming took 5 bases from V and 0 from J; bases not matched to a gene: 8. Germline assignment: CDR1 SGHTA and CDR2 FQGTGA. CDR3: CASSPRTGRLNTEAFF. The CDR3 DNA, read in part, is TGTGCCAGCAGCCCGAGGACAGGGCGCCTGAACACTGAA.

This clone has a handful of counts. The CDR3 region is CASSLINPTYEAFF. The CDR3 bases that were read are TGTGCCAGCAGCTTGATCAACCCCACCTACGAG. V gene TRBV7-9 combines with J gene TRBJ1-1, with no clear D. The sequenced fragment ends 3 residues before the CDR3 boundary, so the rest is inferred from the germline J gene. Per germline, CDR1 SEHNR and CDR2 FQNEAQ (reference sequence). CDR3 length: 14 amino acids.

This clone was counted at least ten times. The junction differs from germline at one of its ends, possibly a read error. Coverage ceases 3 residues before the CDR3 finishes, and the germline J gene fills in the end. V usage is TRBV7-7 and J usage is TRBJ2-5; 8 positions agree with TRBD1. The CDR3 runs to 17 residues. The germline CDR1 and CDR2 sequences are SSHAT and FNYEAQ (reference sequence). Incomplete CDR3 DNA: TGTGCTAGCAGCTTAGGGGTCGGGACAGGCGGAGTGGAGACC. Amino acids: CASSLGVGTGGVET. The full CDR3 reads CASSLGVGTGGVETQYF.

This clone showed up many times. The CDR3 is cut off 3 residues early in the read; its end comes from the germline J gene. This chain connects TRBV13 to TRBJ2-3; 9 positions match TRBD1. CDR3 size: 16 residues. V shed 5 bases, J shed 2 bases, and the junction held 8 bases outside the gene matches. Germline V lookup: CDR1 PRHDT, CDR2 FYEKMQ (reference sequence). The sequenced part of the CDR3 DNA is TGTGCCAGCAGCGGGGGGGACAGGGAGTACACAGATACG. It translates to CASSGGDREYTDT. The whole CDR3 sequence is CASSGGDREYTDTQYF.

This clone was seen repeatedly, ten times or more. Read sequence stops 3 residues before the CDR3 end, and the germline J gene provides the missing end. The chain links TRBV20-1 to TRBJ2-1, with 7 positions matching TRBD2. The V and J ends lost 6 bases and 8 bases, in that order; junction bases with no gene match: 13. The CDR3 is 14 amino acids. Germline V gene sequence: CDR1 DFQATT, CDR2 SNEGSKA (reference sequence). The CDR3 here is CSARLRTSPHEQFF. Incomplete CDR3 DNA: TGCAGTGCCAGACTTAGGACTAGTCCCCATGAG.

In this sample, this clone turned up many times. The DNA ends 3 residues before the CDR3 does, and the rest of the CDR3 is filled in from the germline J gene. The V and J genes are TRBV5-1 and TRBJ2-2; TRBD1 is a possible D gene (5 bases). V gave up 1 base and J gave up 4 bases, with 5 bases separating them. CDR3 length: 13 residues. The germline gives CDR1 SGHRS, CDR2 YFSETQ. Incomplete CDR3 DNA: TGCGCCAGCAGCTTGACAGGCACCGGGGAG. Protein product: CASSLTGTGE. The full-length CDR3 reads as CASSLTGTGELFF.

This clone was counted ten times or more. The CDR3 extends 3 residues past the end of the read, so its final part is completed from the germline J gene. The chain employs TRBV20-1 and TRBJ1-4; D ambiguous. Germline V CDR1 and CDR2: DFQATT, SNEGSKA (reference sequence). The CDR3 totals 15 residues. Trimming removed 0 bases at V and 8 bases at J, with 16 bases between. The CDR3: CSARDQWQTNEKLFF. The covered CDR3 bases are TGCAGTGCTAGAGATCAGTGGCAGACAAACGAAAAA.

About this clone: A read error may explain this, as a much larger clone is one base away. The read is 3 residues too short to cover the CDR3 end, so that end is filled in from the germline J gene. This chain links TRBV11-2 with TRBJ1-2; TRBD1 matches at 9 bases. The germline CDR1 and CDR2 sequences are SGHAT and FQNNGV. Germline trimming cut 5 bases from V and 4 bases from J; bases unmatched to any gene: 2. The CDR3 covers 13 residues. CDR3 DNA (partial): TGTGCCAGCAGCGAGACAGGGGGCTATGGC. Translated, it gives CASSETGGYG. In full, the CDR3 is CASSETGGYGYTF.

This clone has ten or more counts. The missing CDR3 end, 3 residues past where the read stops, is filled in from the germline J gene. The chain links TRBV7-9 to TRBJ2-7; a possible D gene is TRBD1 (5 bases). Germline lookup yields CDR1 SEHNR and CDR2 FQNEAQ (reference sequence). V lost 0 bases to trimming and J lost 3 bases, with 12 bases between them. The CDR3 totals 15 residues. The CDR3 region is CASSLAQGRVYEQYF. CDR3 bases read: TGTGCCAGCAGCTTAGCGCAGGGAAGGGTCTACGAG.

This clone was found many times. The read stops 3 residues short of the end of the CDR3; the missing end is completed from the germline J gene. The chain has TRBV18 and TRBJ2-7; TRBD2 might be the D (7 bases). The germline CDR1 and CDR2 sequences are KGHSH and LQKENI. The CDR3 covers 15 residues. Trimming stripped 5 bases from V and 0 bases from J, with 14 bases between. Partial CDR3 DNA: TGTGCCAGCTCAACCGGCGGGGGCTCCTCCTACGAG. Protein: CASSTGGGSSYE. In full, the CDR3 is CASSTGGGSSYEQYF.

The CDR3 is CASRTGRERSNSPLFF. The covered CDR3 bases are TGTGCCAGTAGGACAGGACGGGAACGCTCAAATTCACCA. This chain links TRBV19 with TRBJ1-4, with D tentatively TRBD1 (6 bases). The read finishes 3 residues shy of the CDR3 end, and the germline J gene is used to complete it. Per germline, CDR1 LNHDA and CDR2 SQIVND (reference sequence). This CDR3 spans 16 amino acids.

This clone was counted many times. The read terminates 3 residues ahead of where the CDR3 ends, so the germline J gene completes it. V and J are TRBV20-1 and TRBJ2-2, with TRBD2 as a possible D gene (6 bases). V gave up 3 bases and J gave up 5 bases, with 19 bases separating them. CDR1 DFQATT and CDR2 SNEGSKA come from the germline V gene (reference sequence). The CDR3 sequence is 16 residues long. The part of the CDR3 DNA that was read is TGCAGTGCTAGGCCATCGGAGGGTGGCCTAACCGGGGAG. Its translation: CSARPSEGGLTGE. The complete CDR3 sequence is CSARPSEGGLTGELFF.

This clone came up many times. The read ends 3 residues shy of where the CDR3 ends; the end is completed using the germline J gene. The V and J genes are TRBV5-1 and TRBJ1-4; D is perhaps TRBD1 (5 bases). Germline assignment: CDR1 SGHRS and CDR2 YFSETQ. The CDR3 extends over 14 amino acids. The V end was cut by 3 bases, the J end by 8 bases, with 14 bases between. The CDR3: CASSSRGYGEKLFF. The DNA read from the CDR3 is TGCGCCAGCAGCTCCCGGGGGTATGGGGAAAAA.

This clone was recorded at least ten times. The read stops 3 residues short of the end of the CDR3; the missing end is completed from the germline J gene. The chain employs TRBV6-1 and TRBJ2-7, with a weak D call TRBD2 (5 bases). V was trimmed by 4 bases and J by 0 bases, leaving 13 bases between them. The CDR3 loop spans 15 amino acids. Germline CDR1 is MNHNS and CDR2 is SASEGT. Incomplete CDR3 DNA: TGTGCCAGCAGTGTCGAAGTAGCGAGCTCCTACGAG. Its protein is CASSVEVASSYE. The whole CDR3 protein is CASSVEVASSYEQYF.

This clone was counted ten times or more. Coverage ceases 3 residues before the CDR3 finishes, and the germline J gene fills in the end. The chain is built from TRBV14 and TRBJ2-2; weak D call: TRBD1 (6 bases). Trimming took off 5 bases at V and 6 bases at J, with 16 bases between the two ends. The CDR3 covers 15 residues. CDR1 is SGHDN, CDR2 FVKESK, per germline. The DNA read from the CDR3 is TGTGCCAGCAGCTTGACAGGCTTCCCCGCCGGGGAG. Translated: CASSLTGFPAGE. The CDR3 as a whole reads CASSLTGFPAGELFF.

This clone came up many times. The CDR3 loop is CASSQVGSLRGNEQFF. The CDR3 bases that were read are TGTGCCAGCAGCCAAGTTGGTTCACTCCGGGGCAATGAG. The rearrangement links TRBV14 to TRBJ2-1; a weak D match, TRBD2 (5 bases). Coverage ceases 3 residues before the CDR3 finishes, and the germline J gene fills in the end. The CDR3 is 16 residues long. CDR1 is SGHDN, CDR2 FVKESK, per germline. Trimming shortened V by 1 base and J by 6 bases, and 16 bases separated the two germline ends.

This clone has at least ten counts. The read terminates 3 residues ahead of where the CDR3 ends, so the germline J gene completes it. The V and J genes are TRBV19 and TRBJ2-2, with D unresolved. With 0 bases removed from V and 0 bases from J, the gap between germline ends came to 8 bases. In germline, CDR1 is LNHDA, CDR2 SQIVND (reference sequence). The CDR3 contains 16 residues. The CDR3 DNA, read in part, is TGTGCCAGTAGTATAGACATAGCCGCGAACACCGGGGAG. It codes for CASSIDIAANTGE. In full, the CDR3 is CASSIDIAANTGELFF. Filled out from reference TRBV19 and TRBJ2-2, the complete variable domain reads DGGITQSPKYLFRKEGQNVTLSCEQNLNHDAMYWYRQDPGQGLRLIYYSQIVNDFQKGDIAEGYSVSREKKESFPLTVTSAQKNPTAFYLCASSIDIAANTGELFFGEGSRLTVL.

This clone was seen ten or more times. From the germline J gene comes the end of the CDR3, since the read stops 3 residues before it. The chain couples TRBV29-1 to TRBJ1-4; D not resolved. CDR1 and CDR2 from the germline V gene are SQVTM and ANQGSEA. V was cut by 4 bases and J by 4 bases, with 7 bases left in between. The CDR3 covers 12 residues. The CDR3 bases that were read are TGCAGCGTTGTTAAGGGTAATGAAAAA. This encodes CSVVKGNEK. The full CDR3 is CSVVKGNEKLFF.

This clone was counted ten times or more. The missing CDR3 end, 3 residues past where the read stops, is filled in from the germline J gene. The J gene is TRBJ2-7, the V gene TRBV7-9; tentative D call: TRBD2 (6 bases). The ends were cut back, 5 bases at V and 2 bases at J, with 16 bases in the middle. This CDR3 is 15 amino acids long. Germline CDR1 SEHNR, CDR2 FQNEAQ (reference sequence). The chain's CDR3 is CASSGGIPGPYEQYF. Partial CDR3 DNA: TGTGCCAGCAGCGGGGGGATCCCGGGGCCCTACGAG.

Remarks on this clone: The CDR3 extends 3 residues past the end of the read, so its final part is completed from the germline J gene. The chain recombines TRBV6-1 with TRBJ2-3; the D gene is possibly TRBD2 (6 bases). Germline V lookup: CDR1 MNHNS, CDR2 SASEGT. This CDR3 comprises 15 residues. The CDR3 here is CASSEWQGGGETQYF. CDR3 bases read: TGTGCCAGCAGTGAATGGCAGGGAGGAGGGGAGACG.

This clone was observed at least ten times. The read ends 3 residues early relative to the CDR3; the germline J gene fills the gap. V and J are TRBV11-2 and TRBJ2-7, with 8 bases identical to TRBD2. Looked up from germline, CDR1 is SGHAT and CDR2 is FQNNGV. The ends lost 4 bases at V and 3 bases at J; junction bases unmatched: 8. This CDR3 spans 15 amino acids. Incomplete CDR3 DNA: TGTGCCAGCAGCTACGGGACTAGTGGAAACTACGAG. As protein: CASSYGTSGNYE. The entire CDR3 sequence reads CASSYGTSGNYEQYF.

This clone was counted many times. Sequencing ends 3 residues short of the CDR3 end; the germline J gene provides the rest. The genes are TRBV7-2 and TRBJ1-5, with a weak D call TRBD1 (6 bases). V shed 3 bases and J shed 4 bases, with 13 bases lying between them. CDR3 length: 15 residues. The germline V gene has CDR1 SGHTA and CDR2 FQGNSA. The CDR3 sequence is CASSFLQDSNQPQHF. The CDR3 bases that were read are TGTGCCAGCAGCTTTCTTCAGGACAGTAATCAGCCC.

This clone was found many times. Coverage ceases 3 residues before the CDR3 finishes, and the germline J gene fills in the end. The chain employs TRBV30 and TRBJ1-2, with a tentative D call TRBD1 (6 bases). CDR1 and CDR2 (germline): GTSNPN, SVGIG (reference sequence). There are 12 residues in the CDR3. CDR3 DNA (partial): TGTGCCTGGAGCCGACAGGCCGGAGGC. Translated, it gives CAWSRQAGG. The full CDR3 sequence reads CAWSRQAGGYTF.

Points on this clone: Read coverage stops 3 residues before the CDR3 terminus; the germline J gene supplies the remainder. V and J are TRBV2 and TRBJ1-6, with TRBD1 identical over 8 bases. CDR1 and CDR2 (germline): SNHLY, FYNNEI. V lost 4 bases to trimming and J lost 8 bases; unmatched junction nucleotides: 7. The CDR3 is 15 amino acids. Incomplete CDR3 DNA: TGTGCCAGCAGTGCCAATGGACAGGGTGATTCACCC. Translating it yields CASSANGQGDSP. The whole CDR3 reads CASSANGQGDSPLHF.

This clone was counted at least ten times. The read ends 3 residues shy of where the CDR3 ends; the end is completed using the germline J gene. The rearrangement links TRBV20-1 to TRBJ1-5; 7 bases line up with TRBD1. The ends lost 3 bases at V and 5 bases at J; junction bases unmatched: 4. This CDR3 has 13 amino acids. Germline assignment: CDR1 DFQATT and CDR2 SNEGSKA (reference sequence). This CDR3 reads CSARGTDYQPQHF. CDR3 DNA (partial): TGCAGTGCTAGGGGGACAGATTATCAGCCC.